This T cell receptor beta chain was obtained from a study of T cell responses to AZD1222 COVID-19 vaccine. The CDR3 runs to 14 residues. Germline CDR1 is SGHVS and CDR2 is FQNEAQ. Trimming cost V 7 bases and J 3 bases; bases outside gene matches: 6. Repertoires were generated with immunoSEQ multiplex PCR, while TCRdb's copy carries only in-frame clones and drops some. The sample records tens of thousands of clones, approximately 88% being singletons. Concerning this clone: The antigen is unknown.

Overall study findings and caveats: Unmutated variant regions reportedly attract nearly half of all spike-specific TCRs.

The chain employs TRBV7-8 and TRBJ1-1; 9 bases match TRBD1. The sequence was collected from an adult in good health. The specimen was peripheral blood, collected on day 0 of MenACWY control vaccination. CDR3 sequence (DNA): TGTGCCAGCAACCCGGACAGGGGCGACACTGAAGCTTTCTTT. It yields the protein CASNPDRGDTEAFF.